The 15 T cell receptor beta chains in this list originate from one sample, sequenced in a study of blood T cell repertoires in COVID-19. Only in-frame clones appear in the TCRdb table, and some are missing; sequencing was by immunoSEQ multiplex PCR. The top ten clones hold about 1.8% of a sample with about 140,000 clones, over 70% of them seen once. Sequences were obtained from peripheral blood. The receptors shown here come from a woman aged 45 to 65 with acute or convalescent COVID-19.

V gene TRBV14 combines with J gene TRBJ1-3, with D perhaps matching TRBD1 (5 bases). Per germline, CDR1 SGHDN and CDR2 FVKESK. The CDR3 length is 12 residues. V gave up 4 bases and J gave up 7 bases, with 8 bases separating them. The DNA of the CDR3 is TGTGCCAGCAGCCTCCGGGGGAACACCATATATTTT. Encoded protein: CASSLRGNTIYF. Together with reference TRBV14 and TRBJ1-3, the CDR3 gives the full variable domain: EAGVTQFPSHSVIEKGQTVTLRCDPISGHDNLYWYRRVMGKEIKFLLHFVKESKQDESGMPNNRFLAERTGGTYSTLKVQPAELEDSGVYFCASSLRGNTIYFGEGSWLTVV.

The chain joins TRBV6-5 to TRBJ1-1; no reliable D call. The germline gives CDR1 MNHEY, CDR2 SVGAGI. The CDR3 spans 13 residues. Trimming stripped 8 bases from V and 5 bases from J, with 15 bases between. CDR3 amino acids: CASVGELTTEAFF. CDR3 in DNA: TGTGCCAGCGTCGGGGAATTGACGACTGAAGCTTTCTTT.

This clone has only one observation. The CDR3 loop reads CASRDRYEQYF. The CDR3 DNA follows: TGTGCCAGCAGGGACAGGTACGAGCAGTACTTC. This chain uses TRBV2 with TRBJ2-7; TRBD1 aligns across 7 bases. Germline V gives CDR1 SNHLY, CDR2 FYNNEI. Trimming at V came to 6 bases and at J to 4 bases, leaving 0 bases not matched to a gene. This CDR3 contains 11 residues.

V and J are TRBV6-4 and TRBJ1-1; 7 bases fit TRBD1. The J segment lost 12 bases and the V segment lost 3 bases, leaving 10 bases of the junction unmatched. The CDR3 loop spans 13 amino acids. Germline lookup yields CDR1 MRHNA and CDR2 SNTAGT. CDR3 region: CASSERGDSETFF. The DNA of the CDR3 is TGTGCCAGCAGTGAAAGGGGGGACAGTGAGACTTTCTTT.

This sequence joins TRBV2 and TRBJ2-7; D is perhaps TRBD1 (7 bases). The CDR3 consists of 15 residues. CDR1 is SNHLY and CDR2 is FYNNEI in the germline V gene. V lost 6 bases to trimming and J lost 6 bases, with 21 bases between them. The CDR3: CASSLQGTLIAEQYF. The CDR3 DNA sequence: TGTGCCAGCAGCCTACAGGGGACTTTAATTGCCGAGCAGTACTTC.

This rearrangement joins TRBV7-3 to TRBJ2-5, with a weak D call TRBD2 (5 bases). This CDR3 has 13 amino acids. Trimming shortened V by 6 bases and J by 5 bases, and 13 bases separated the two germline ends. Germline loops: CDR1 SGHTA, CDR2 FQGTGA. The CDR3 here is CASRGRVGETQYF. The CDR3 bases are TGTGCCAGCAGGGGGAGAGTGGGGGAGACCCAGTACTTC.

This chain's CDR3 is CASSPAGLPWGTQYF. CDR3 DNA: TGTGCCAGCAGCCCCGCGGGGCTTCCCTGGGGTACGCAGTATTTT. The chain recombines TRBV11-1 with TRBJ2-3; D might be TRBD2 (6 bases). Looked up from germline, CDR1 is SGHAT and CDR2 is FQDESV (reference sequence). This CDR3 spans 15 amino acids. Trimming pared 5 bases from V and 8 bases from J, leaving 20 bases between.

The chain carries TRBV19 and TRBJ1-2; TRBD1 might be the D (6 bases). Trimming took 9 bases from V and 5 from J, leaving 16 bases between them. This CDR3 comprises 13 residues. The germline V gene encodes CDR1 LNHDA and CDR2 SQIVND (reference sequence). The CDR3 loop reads CASATGTRYGYTF. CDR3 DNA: TGTGCCAGCGCAACAGGGACGCGGTATGGCTACACCTTC.

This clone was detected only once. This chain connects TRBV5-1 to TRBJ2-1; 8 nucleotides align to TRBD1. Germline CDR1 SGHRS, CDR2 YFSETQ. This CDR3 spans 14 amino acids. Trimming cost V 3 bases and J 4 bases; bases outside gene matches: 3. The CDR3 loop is CASSSGQVYNEQFF. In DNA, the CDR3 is TGCGCCAGCAGCTCGGGACAGGTGTACAATGAGCAGTTCTTC.

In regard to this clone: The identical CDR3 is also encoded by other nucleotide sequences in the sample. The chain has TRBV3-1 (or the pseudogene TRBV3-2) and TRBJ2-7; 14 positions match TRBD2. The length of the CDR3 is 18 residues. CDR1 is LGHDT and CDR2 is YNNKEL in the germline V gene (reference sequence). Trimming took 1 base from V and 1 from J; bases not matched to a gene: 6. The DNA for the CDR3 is TGTGCCAGCAGCCAAGGGACTAGCGGGAGGCTTCGTTCCTACGAGCAGTACTTC. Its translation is CASSQGTSGRLRSYEQYF.

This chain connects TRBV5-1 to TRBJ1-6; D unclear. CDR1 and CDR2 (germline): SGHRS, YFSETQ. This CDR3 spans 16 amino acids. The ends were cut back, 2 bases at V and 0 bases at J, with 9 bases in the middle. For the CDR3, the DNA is TGCGCCAGCAGCTTACCCGAGAGCTCCTATAATTCACCCCTCCACTTT. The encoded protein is CASSLPESSYNSPLHF.

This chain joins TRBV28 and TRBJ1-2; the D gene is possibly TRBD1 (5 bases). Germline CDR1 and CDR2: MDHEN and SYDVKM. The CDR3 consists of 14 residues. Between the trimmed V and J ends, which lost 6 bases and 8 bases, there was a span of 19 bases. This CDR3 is CASSPSGRGGGYTF. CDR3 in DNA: TGTGCCAGCAGCCCCTCCGGGAGGGGCGGAGGCTACACCTTC.

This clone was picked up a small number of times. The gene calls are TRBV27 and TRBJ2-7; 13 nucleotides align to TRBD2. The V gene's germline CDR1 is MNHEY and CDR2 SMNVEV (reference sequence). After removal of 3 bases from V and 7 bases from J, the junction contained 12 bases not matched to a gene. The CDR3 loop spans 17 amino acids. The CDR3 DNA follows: TGTGCCAGCAGTTTTCTCAGCACTAGCGGGAGGGCCGGGGAGCAGTACTTC. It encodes CASSFLSTSGRAGEQYF.

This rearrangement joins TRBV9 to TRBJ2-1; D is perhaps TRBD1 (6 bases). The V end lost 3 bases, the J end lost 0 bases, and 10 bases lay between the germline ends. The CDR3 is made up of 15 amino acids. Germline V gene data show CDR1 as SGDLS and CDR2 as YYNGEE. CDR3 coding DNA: TGTGCCAGCAGCGCCATAGGGGGCTCCTACAATGAGCAGTTCTTC. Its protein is CASSAIGGSYNEQFF.

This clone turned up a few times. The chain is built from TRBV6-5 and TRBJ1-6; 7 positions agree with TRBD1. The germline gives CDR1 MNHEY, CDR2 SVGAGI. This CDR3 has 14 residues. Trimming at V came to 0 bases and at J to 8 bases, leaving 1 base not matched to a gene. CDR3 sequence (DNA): TGTGCCAGCAGTTACTCCAGGGGGGATTCACCCCTCCACTTT. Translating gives CASSYSRGDSPLHF.